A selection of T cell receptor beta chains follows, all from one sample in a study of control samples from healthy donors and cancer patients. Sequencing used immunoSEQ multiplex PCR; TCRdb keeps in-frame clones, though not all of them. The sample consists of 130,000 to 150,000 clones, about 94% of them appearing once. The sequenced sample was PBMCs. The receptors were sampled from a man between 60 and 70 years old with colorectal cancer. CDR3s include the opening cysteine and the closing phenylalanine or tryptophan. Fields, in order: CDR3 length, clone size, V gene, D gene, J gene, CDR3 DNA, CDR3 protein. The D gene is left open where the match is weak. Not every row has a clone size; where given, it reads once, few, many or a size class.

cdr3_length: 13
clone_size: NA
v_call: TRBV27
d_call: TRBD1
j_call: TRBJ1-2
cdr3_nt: TGTGCCAGCAGACCACAGGGGGCGGGGGGCTACACCTTC
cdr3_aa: CASRPQGAGGYTF

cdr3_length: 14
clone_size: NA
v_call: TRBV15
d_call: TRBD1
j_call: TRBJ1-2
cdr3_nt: TGTGCCACCAGCAGAGAATCAGGGGGCTATGGCTACACCTTC
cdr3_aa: CATSRESGGYGYTF

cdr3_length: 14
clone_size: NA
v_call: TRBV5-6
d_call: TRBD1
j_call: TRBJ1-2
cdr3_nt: TGTGCCAGCAGGTCCGGGACAGGGACCTATGGCTACACCTTC
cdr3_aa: CASRSGTGTYGYTF

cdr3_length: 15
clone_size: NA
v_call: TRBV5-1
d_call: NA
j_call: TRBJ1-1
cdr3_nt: TGCGCCAGCAGCTCCCTCCGGGGGCTGAACACTGAAGCTTTCTTT
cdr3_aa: CASSSLRGLNTEAFF

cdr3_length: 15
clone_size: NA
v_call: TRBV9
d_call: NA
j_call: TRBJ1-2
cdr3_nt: TGTGCCAGCAGCCCCCAGGTACGGGGTACGGACGGCTACACCTTC
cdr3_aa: CASSPQVRGTDGYTF

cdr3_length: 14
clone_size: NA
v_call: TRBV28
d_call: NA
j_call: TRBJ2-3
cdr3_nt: TGTGCCAGCAGTTTCGGGGATAGCACAGAAACGCAGTATTTT
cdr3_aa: CASSFGDSTETQYF

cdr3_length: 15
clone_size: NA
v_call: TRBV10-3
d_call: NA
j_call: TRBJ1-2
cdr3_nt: TGTGCCATCAGCCGGGGGGGGGCGACGAACTATGGCTACACCTTC
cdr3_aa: CAISRGGATNYGYTF

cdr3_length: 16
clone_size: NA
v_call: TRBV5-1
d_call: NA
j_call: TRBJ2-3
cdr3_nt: TGCGCCAGCAGCTTGATCGCGGGATTTGGCACAGATACGCAGTATTTT
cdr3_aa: CASSLIAGFGTDTQYF

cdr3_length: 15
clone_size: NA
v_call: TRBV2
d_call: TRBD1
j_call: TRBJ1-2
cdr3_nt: TGTGCCAGCATCCAACCCGGGACAGGGCGGAATGGCTACACCTTC
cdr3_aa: CASIQPGTGRNGYTF

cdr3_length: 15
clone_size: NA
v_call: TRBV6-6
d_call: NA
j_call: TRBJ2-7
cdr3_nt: TGTGCCAGCAGTTACCTTCCGGGGTCAAGGAACGAGCAGTACTTC
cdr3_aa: CASSYLPGSRNEQYF

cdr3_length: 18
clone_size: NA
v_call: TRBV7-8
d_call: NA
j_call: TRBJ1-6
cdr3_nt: TGTGCCAGCAGCCATCAAGGGGTCCCGGGCTTTTATAATTCACCCCTCCACTTT
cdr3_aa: CASSHQGVPGFYNSPLHF

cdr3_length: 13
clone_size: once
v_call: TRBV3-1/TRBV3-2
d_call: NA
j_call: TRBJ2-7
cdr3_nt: TGTGCCAGCAGCCCGGACAGTAACTACGAGCAGTACTTC
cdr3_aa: CASSPDSNYEQYF

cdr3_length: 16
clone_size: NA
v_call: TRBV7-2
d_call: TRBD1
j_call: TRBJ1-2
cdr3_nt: TGTGCCAGCAGCTCGGACACAGGGGGGACCCTCTATGGCTACACCTTC
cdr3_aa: CASSSDTGGTLYGYTF

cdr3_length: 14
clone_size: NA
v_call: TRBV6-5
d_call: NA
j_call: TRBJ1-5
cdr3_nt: TGTGCCAGCAGTTACTCGGACACAAATCAGCCCCAGCATTTT
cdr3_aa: CASSYSDTNQPQHF

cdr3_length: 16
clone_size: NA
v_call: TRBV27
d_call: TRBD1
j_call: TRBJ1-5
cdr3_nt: TGTGCCAGCAGTTTATCAGGGCAGGGGGTAAATCAGCCCCAGCATTTT
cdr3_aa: CASSLSGQGVNQPQHF

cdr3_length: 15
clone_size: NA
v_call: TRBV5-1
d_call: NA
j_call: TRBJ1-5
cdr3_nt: TGCGCCAGCAGCCTTGAAGGGTATAGCAATCAGCCCCAGCATTTT
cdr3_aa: CASSLEGYSNQPQHF

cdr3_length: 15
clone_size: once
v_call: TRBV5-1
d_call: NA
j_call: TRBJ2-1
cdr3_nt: TGCGCCAGCAGCTTGTGGGACATCCGAAACAATGAGCAGTTCTTC
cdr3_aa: CASSLWDIRNNEQFF

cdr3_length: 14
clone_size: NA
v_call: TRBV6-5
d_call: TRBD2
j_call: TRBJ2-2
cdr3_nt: TGTGCCAGCCTGAGGCTAGCGGCGATGGGGGAGCTGTTTTTT
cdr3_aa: CASLRLAAMGELFF

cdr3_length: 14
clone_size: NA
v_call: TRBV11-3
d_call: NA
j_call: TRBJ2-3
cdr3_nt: TGTGCCAGCAGCTTAGACAGCCCCGATCATACGCAGTATTTT
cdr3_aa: CASSLDSPDHTQYF

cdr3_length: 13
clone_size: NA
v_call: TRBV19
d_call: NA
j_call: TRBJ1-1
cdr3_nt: TGTGCCAGTAGTAGGGGGCCAGTCACTGAAGCTTTCTTT
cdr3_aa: CASSRGPVTEAFF

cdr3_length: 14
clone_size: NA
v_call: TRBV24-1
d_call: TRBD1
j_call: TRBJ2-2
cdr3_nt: TGTGCCACCAGTGATGGGACAGGGAGACGGGGAGCTGTTTTT
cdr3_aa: CATSDGTGRRGAVF

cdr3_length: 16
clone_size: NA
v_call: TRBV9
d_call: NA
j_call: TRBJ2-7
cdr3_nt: TGTGCCAGCAGCGTAGCCCCCGCCCCGAGCTCCTACGAGCAGTACTTC
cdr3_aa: CASSVAPAPSSYEQYF

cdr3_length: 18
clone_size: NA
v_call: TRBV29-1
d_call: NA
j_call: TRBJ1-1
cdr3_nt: TGCAGCGTTCCCGCCCCTCTGCAGGGGAGAATGAGGAACACTGAAGCTTTCTTT
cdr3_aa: CSVPAPLQGRMRNTEAFF